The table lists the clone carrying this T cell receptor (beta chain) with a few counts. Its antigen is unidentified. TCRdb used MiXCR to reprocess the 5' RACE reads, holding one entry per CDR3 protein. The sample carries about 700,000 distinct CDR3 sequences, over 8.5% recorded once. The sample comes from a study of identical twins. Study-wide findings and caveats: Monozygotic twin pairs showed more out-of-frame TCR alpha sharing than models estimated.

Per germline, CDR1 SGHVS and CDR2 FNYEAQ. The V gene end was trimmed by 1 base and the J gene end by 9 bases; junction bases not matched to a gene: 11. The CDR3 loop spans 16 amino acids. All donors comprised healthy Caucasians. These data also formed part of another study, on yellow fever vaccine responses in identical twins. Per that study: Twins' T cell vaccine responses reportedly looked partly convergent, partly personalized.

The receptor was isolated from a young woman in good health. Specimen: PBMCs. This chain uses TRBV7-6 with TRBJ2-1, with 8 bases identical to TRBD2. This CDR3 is CASSLEPRTSSGEQFF. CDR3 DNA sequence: TGTGCCAGCAGCTTAGAACCCCGGACTAGCTCGGGTGAGCAGTTCTTC.